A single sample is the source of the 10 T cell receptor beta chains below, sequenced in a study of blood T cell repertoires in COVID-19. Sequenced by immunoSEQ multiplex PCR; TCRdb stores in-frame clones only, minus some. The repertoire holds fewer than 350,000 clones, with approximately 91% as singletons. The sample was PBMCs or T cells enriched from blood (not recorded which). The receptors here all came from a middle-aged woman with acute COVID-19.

The CDR3, as DNA: TGTGCCAGCAGCTTGCGACAGGGGGCGCGGACCGGGGAGCTGTTTTTT. Residues: CASSLRQGARTGELFF. V is TRBV5-5 and J is TRBJ2-2, with TRBD1 matching 10 bases. Germline CDR1 is SGHKS and CDR2 is YYEKEE (reference sequence). The length of the CDR3 is 16 residues. Trimming removed 1 base from V and 5 bases from J; junction bases left unmatched: 5.

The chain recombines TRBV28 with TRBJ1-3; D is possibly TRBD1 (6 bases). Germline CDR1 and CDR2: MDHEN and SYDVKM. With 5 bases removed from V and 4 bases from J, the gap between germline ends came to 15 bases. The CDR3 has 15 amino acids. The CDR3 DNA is TGTGCCAGCAGTCCTGGGGGCACATCCGGAAACACCATATATTTT. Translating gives CASSPGGTSGNTIYF.

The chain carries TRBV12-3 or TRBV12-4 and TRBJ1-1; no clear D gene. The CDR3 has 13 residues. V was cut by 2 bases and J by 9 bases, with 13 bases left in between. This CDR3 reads CASSLSSGDQAFF. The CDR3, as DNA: TGTGCCAGCAGTTTAAGTTCCGGGGATCAAGCTTTCTTT.

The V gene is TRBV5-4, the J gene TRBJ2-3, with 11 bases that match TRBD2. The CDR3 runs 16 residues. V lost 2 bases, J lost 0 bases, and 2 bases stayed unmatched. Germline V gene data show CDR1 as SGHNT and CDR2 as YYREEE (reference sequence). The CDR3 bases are TGTGCCAGCAGCTTCAGGACTAGCGGGAGCACAGATACGCAGTATTTT. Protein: CASSFRTSGSTDTQYF.

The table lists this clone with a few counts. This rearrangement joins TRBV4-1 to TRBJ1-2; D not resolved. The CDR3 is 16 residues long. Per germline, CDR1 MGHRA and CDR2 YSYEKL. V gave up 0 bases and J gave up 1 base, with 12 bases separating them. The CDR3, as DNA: TGCGCCAGCAGCCAAGAGTGGGCACCTCTTAACTATGGCTACACCTTC. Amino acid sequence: CASSQEWAPLNYGYTF.

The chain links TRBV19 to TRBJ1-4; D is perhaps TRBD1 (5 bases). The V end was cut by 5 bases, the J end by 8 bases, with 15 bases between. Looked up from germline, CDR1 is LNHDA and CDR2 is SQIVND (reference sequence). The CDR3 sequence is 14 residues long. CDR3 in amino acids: CASSRPGDWEKLFF. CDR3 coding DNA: TGTGCCAGTAGTCGACCGGGGGATTGGGAAAAACTGTTTTTT.

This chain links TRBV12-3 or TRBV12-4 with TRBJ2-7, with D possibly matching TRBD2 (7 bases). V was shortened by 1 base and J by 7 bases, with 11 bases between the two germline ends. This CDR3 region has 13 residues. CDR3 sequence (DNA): TGTGCCAGCAGTTTAGTGGGGGGGCAGGAGCAGTACTTC. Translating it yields CASSLVGGQEQYF.

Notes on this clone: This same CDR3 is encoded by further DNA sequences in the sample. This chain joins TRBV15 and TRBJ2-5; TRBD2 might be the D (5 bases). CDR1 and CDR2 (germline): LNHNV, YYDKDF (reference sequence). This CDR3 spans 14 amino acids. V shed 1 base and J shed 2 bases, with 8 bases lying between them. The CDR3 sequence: CATSRGSGQETQYF. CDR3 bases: TGTGCCACCAGCAGAGGCAGCGGACAAGAGACCCAGTACTTC.

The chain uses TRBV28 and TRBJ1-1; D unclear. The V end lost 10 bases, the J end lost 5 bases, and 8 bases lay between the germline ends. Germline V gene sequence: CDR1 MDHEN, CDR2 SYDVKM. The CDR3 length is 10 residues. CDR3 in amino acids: CATEETEAFF. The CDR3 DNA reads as TGTGCCACCGAGGAGACTGAAGCTTTCTTT.

CDR3 region: CAISDGSTGLSYEQYF. The CDR3 coding sequence is TGTGCCATCAGTGATGGATCGACAGGTCTTTCCTACGAGCAGTACTTC. V and J are TRBV10-3 and TRBJ2-7; D possibly corresponds to TRBD1 (6 bases). V was trimmed by 3 bases and J by 1 base, leaving 16 bases between them. Germline CDR1 ENHRY, CDR2 SYGVKD. CDR3 length: 16 residues.